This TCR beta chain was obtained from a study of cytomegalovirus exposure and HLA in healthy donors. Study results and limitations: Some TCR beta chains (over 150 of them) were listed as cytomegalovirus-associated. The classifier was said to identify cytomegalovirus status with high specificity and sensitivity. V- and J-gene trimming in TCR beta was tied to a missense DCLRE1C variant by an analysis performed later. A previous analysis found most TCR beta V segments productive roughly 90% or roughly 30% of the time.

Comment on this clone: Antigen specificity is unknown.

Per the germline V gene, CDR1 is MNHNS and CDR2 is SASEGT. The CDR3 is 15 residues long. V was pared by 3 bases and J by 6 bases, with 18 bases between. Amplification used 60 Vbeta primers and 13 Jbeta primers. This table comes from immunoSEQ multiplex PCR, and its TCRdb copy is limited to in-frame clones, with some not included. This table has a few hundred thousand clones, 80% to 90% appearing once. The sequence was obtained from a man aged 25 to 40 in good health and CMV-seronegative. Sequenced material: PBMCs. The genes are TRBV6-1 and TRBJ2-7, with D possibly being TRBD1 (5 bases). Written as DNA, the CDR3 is TGTGCCAGCAGTGACCACAGGACGGAATTACTCGAGCAGTACTTC. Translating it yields CASSDHRTELLEQYF.